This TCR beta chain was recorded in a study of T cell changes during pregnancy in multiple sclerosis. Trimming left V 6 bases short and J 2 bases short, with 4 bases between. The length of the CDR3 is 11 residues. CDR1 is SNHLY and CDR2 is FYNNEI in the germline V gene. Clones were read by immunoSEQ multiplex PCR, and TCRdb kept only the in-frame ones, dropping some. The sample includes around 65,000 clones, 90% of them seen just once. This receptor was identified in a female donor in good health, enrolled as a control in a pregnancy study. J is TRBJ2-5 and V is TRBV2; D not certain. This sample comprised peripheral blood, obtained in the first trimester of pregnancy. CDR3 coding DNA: TGTGCCAGCAGCCCTCAAGAGACCCAGTACTTC. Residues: CASSPQETQYF.